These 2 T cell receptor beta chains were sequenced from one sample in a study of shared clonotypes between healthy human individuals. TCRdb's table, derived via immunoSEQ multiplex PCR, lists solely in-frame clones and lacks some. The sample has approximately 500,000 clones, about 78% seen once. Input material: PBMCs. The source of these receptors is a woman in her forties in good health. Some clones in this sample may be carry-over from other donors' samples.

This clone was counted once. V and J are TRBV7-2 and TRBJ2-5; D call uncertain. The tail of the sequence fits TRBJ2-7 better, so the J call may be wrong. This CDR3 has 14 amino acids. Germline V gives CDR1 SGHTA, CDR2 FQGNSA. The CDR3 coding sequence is TGTGCCAGCAGCTTAGACTACGGCTCCTACGAGCAGTACTTC. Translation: CASSLDYGSYEQYF.

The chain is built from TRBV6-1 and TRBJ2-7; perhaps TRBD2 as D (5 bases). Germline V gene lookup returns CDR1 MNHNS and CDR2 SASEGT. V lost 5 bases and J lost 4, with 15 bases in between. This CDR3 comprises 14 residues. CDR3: CASSYEVGEYEQYF. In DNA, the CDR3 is TGTGCCAGCAGTTATGAAGTTGGGGAGTACGAGCAGTACTTC.